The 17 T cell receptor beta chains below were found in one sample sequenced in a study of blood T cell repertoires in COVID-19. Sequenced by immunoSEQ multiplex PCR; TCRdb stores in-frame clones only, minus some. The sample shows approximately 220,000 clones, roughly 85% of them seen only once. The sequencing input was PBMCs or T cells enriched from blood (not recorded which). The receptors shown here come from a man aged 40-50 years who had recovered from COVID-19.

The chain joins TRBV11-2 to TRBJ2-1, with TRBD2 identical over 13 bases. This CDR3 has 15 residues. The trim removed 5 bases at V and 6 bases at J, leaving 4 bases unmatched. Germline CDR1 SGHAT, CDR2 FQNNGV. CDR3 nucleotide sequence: TGTGCCAGCAGCCAAACTAGCGGGAGGGCCAATGAGCAGTTCTTC. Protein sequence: CASSQTSGRANEQFF.

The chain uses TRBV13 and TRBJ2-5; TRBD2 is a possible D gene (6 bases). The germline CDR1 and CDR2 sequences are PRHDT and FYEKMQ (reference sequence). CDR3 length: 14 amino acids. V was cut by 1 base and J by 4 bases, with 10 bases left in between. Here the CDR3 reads CASSLVRGGETQYF. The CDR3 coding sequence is TGTGCCAGCAGCTTAGTGAGGGGAGGAGAGACCCAGTACTTC.

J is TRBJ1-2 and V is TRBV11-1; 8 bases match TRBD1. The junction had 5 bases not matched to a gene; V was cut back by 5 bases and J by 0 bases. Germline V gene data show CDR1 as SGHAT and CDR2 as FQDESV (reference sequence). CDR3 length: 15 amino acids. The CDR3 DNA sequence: TGTGCCAGCAGCGTCGACAGGGGAACTAACTATGGCTACACCTTC. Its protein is CASSVDRGTNYGYTF. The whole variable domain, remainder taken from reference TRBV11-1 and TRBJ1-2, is EAEVAQSPRYKITEKSQAVAFWCDPISGHATLYWYRQILGQGPELLVQFQDESVVDDSQLPKDRFSAERLKGVDSTLKIQPAELGDSAMYLCASSVDRGTNYGYTFGSGTRLTVV.

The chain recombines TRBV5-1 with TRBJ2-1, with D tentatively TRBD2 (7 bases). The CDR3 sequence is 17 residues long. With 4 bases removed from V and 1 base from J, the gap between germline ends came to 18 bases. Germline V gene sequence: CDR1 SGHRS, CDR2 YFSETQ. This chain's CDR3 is CASSRQVTGGSYNEQFF. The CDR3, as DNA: TGCGCCAGCAGCAGACAGGTGACGGGAGGTTCCTACAATGAGCAGTTCTTC.

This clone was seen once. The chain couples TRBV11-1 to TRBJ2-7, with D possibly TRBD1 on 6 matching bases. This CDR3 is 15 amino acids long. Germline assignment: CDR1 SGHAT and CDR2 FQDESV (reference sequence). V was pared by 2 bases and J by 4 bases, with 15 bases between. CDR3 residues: CASSLQGTVAYEQYF. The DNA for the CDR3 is TGTGCCAGCAGCTTACAGGGGACGGTAGCTTACGAGCAGTACTTC.

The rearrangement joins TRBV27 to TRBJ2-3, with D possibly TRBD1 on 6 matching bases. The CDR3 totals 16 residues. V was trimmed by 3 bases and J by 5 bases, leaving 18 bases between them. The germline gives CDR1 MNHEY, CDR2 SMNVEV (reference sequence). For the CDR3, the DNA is TGTGCCAGCAGTTTGAGGGGGTGGCGGATGGGAGATACGCAGTATTTT. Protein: CASSLRGWRMGDTQYF.

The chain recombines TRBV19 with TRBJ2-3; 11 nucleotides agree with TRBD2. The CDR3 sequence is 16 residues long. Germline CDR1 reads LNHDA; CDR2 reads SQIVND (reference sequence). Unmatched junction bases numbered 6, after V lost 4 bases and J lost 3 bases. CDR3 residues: CASSTLAGGKTDTQYF. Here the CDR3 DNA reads TGTGCCAGTAGTACTTTAGCGGGAGGGAAGACAGATACGCAGTATTTT.

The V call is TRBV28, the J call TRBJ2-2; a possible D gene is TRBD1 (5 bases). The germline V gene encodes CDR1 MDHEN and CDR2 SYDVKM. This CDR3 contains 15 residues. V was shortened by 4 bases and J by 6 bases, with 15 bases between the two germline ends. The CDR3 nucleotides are TGTGCCAGCAGTTCTTCAGGGTATTGGGCCGGGGAGCTGTTTTTT. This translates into CASSSSGYWAGELFF.

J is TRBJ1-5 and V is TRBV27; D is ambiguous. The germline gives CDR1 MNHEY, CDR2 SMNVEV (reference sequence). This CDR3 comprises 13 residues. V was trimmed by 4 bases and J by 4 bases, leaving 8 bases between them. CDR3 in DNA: TGTGCCAGCAGTTCGCGGTTAAATCAGCCCCAGCATTTT. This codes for CASSSRLNQPQHF.

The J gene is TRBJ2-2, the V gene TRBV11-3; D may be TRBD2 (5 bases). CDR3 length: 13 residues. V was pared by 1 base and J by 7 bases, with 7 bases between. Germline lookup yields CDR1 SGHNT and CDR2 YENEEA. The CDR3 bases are TGTGCCAGCAGCTTAGGAGGGTTCGGGGAGCTGTTTTTT. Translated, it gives CASSLGGFGELFF.

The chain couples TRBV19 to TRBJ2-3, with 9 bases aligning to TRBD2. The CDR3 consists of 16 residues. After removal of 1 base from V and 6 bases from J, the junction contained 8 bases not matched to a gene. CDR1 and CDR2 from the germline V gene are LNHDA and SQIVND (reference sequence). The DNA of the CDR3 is TGTGCCAGTAGTATAGTAGGCCTAGCGGGATCTGATACGCAGTATTTT. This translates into CASSIVGLAGSDTQYF.

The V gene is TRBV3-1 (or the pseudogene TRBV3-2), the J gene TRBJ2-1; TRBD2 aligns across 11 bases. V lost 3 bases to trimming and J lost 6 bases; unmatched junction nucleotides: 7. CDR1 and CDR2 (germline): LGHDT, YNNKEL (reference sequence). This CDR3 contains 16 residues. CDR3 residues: CASSQKLAGGSNEQFF. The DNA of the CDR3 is TGTGCCAGCAGCCAGAAGCTAGCGGGAGGATCCAATGAGCAGTTCTTC.

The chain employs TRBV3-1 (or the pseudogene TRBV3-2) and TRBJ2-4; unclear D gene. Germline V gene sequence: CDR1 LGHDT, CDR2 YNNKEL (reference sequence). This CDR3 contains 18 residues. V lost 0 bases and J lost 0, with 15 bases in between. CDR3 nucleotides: TGTGCCAGCAGCCAAGAACCTGTATTCGGAGAAGCCAAAAACATTCAGTACTTC. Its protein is CASSQEPVFGEAKNIQYF.

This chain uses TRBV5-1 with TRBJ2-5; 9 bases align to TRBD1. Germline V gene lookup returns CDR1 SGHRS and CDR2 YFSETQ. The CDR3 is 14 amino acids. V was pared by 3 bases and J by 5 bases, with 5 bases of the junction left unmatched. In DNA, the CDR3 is TGCGCCAGCAGCTCGGACAGGGGCGGGGAGACCCAGTACTTC. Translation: CASSSDRGGETQYF.

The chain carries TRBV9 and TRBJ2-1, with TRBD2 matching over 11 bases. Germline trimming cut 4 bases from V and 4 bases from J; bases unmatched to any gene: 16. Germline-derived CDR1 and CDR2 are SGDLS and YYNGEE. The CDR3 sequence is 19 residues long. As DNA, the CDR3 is TGTGCCAGCAGCAGATCCGGGACTAGCGGAGATGCGGTGTACAATGAGCAGTTCTTC. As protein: CASSRSGTSGDAVYNEQFF.

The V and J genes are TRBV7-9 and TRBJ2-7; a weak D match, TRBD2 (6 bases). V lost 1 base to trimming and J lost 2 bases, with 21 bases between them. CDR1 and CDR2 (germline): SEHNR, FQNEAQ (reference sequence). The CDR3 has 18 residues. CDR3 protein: CASSLVEGPAVRTYEQYF. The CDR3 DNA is TGTGCCAGCAGCTTAGTGGAGGGACCCGCTGTTCGGACCTACGAGCAGTACTTC.

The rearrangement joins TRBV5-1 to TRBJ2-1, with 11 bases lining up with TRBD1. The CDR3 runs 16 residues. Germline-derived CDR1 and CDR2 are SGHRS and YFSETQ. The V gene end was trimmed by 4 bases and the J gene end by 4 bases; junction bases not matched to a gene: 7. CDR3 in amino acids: CASSGTGGHSYNEQFF. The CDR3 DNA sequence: TGCGCCAGCAGCGGGACAGGGGGACACTCGTACAATGAGCAGTTCTTC.